This TCR beta chain was retrieved from a study of cytomegalovirus exposure and HLA in healthy donors. The study's findings and limits: The dataset shows that most TCR sequences were rare, while some public TCRs occurred in many donors. For cytomegalovirus status, the classifier reportedly gave diagnoses with high specificity and sensitivity. TCR clusters originating in the first cohort tended to co-occur in the approximately 120 validation repertoires, according to a later analysis.

The donors were in the 120-subject validation cohort, distinct from the 666-subject first cohort. Concerning this clone: Its target is not known.

The assay was immunoSEQ multiplex PCR, and TCRdb's table has in-frame clones only and misses some. This sample has hundreds of thousands of clones, with over 80% found just once. The CDR3 runs to 15 residues. Per the germline V gene, CDR1 is SNHLY and CDR2 is FYNNEI. The V end lost 7 bases, the J end lost 0 bases, and 13 bases lay between the germline ends. The V gene is TRBV2, the J gene TRBJ1-5, with D uncertain. This TCR was sampled from a woman between 18 and 30 years old in good health and CMV-seronegative. Sequences were obtained from PBMCs. CDR3 amino acids: CASNSGVSSNQPQHF. The CDR3 DNA sequence: TGTGCCAGCAACTCAGGAGTCTCTAGCAATCAGCCCCAGCATTTT.